This TCR beta chain was retrieved from a study of T cell responses to AZD1222 COVID-19 vaccine. Sequencing used immunoSEQ multiplex PCR; TCRdb keeps in-frame clones, though not all of them. Altogether fewer than 120,000 clones are present, about 87% being singletons, with the ten largest covering 1.6%. Between the trimmed V and J ends, which lost 1 base and 2 bases, there was a span of 19 bases. The CDR3 is 18 residues long. Germline values: CDR1 SGHDT, CDR2 YYEEEE. Sequencing used peripheral blood, obtained on day 0 of AZD1222 vaccination. The rearrangement joins TRBV5-6 to TRBJ1-5, with a possible D match to TRBD1 (5 bases). The TCR was taken from an adult in good health. The CDR3 bases are TGTGCCAGCAGCTTGTGGGGTCAGGGTATATCGGGCAATCAGCCCCAGCATTTT. This encodes CASSLWGQGISGNQPQHF.